These T cell receptor delta chains were read from a single sample in a study of gamma-delta chains in newborns, infants, children. TCRdb called clones from the reads again using CATT. This sample carries thousands of delta-chain clones, less than 1.2% of them seen once, and the ten largest clones take about 14%. Sample: blood. The receptors here all came from a child who was a newborn, infant or young child, either healthy, febrile or measles-vaccinated (not recorded which). CDR3s include the opening cysteine and the closing phenylalanine or tryptophan. The D gene is left open where the match is weak. Clone size is given for some rows only: seen once, a few or many times, or a class if the clone is expanded.

clone size: large
J gene: TRDJ3
V gene: TRDV2
D gene: TRDD3
CDR3 protein: CACDTVRTGGYKAWDTRQMFF
CDR3 DNA: TGTGCCTGTGACACCGTACGTACTGGGGGATACAAAGCCTGGGACACCCGACAGATGTTTTTC

clone size: medium-sized
J gene: TRDJ3
V gene: TRDV2
D gene: .
CDR3 protein: CACDRLQGPSSWDTRQMFF
CDR3 DNA: TGTGCCTGTGACCGATTGCAAGGGCCCAGCTCCTGGGACACCCGACAGATGTTTTTC

clone size: large
J gene: TRDJ1
V gene: TRDV2
D gene: TRDD3
CDR3 protein: CACDTVRGIPSTDKLIF
CDR3 DNA: TGTGCCTGTGACACCGTCCGGGGGATACCAAGCACCGATAAACTCATCTTT

clone size: .
J gene: TRDJ3
V gene: TRDV2
D gene: TRDD3
CDR3 protein: CACDTWGISSSWDTRQMFF
CDR3 DNA: TGTGCCTGTGACACCTGGGGGATATCTAGTTCCTGGGACACCCGACAGATGTTTTTC

clone size: medium-sized
J gene: TRDJ3
V gene: TRDV2
D gene: TRDD3
CDR3 protein: CACDKVLGDTSWDTRQMFF
CDR3 DNA: TGTGCCTGTGACAAAGTACTGGGGGATACCTCCTGGGACACCCGACAGATGTTTTTC

clone size: few
J gene: TRDJ2
V gene: TRDV1
D gene: TRDD3
CDR3 protein: CALGGLPRGIRAAQLFF
CDR3 DNA: TGTGCTCTTGGGGGCCTTCCTAGGGGGATACGCGCAGCACAACTCTTCTTT

clone size: large
J gene: TRDJ2
V gene: TRDV2
D gene: TRDD3
CDR3 protein: CACDVLGDTLTAQLFF
CDR3 DNA: TGTGCCTGTGACGTACTGGGGGATACTTTGACAGCACAACTCTTCTTT

clone size: few
J gene: TRDJ3
V gene: TRDV2
D gene: .
CDR3 protein: CACDTAEDTRSSWDTRQMFF
CDR3 DNA: TGTGCCTGTGACACGGCGGAGGATACTCGAAGCTCCTGGGACACCCGACAGATGTTTTTC

clone size: few
J gene: TRDJ3
V gene: TRDV2
D gene: .
CDR3 protein: CACDTGLLGDTWDTRQMFF
CDR3 DNA: TGTGCCTGTGACACCGGCTTACTGGGAGATACCTGGGACACCCGACAGATGTTTTTC

clone size: medium-sized
J gene: TRDJ2
V gene: TRDV2
D gene: .
CDR3 protein: CACDTGLATAQLFF
CDR3 DNA: TGTGCCTGCGACACAGGGTTAGCGACAGCACAACTCTTCTTT

clone size: .
J gene: TRDJ3
V gene: TRDV2
D gene: TRDD3
CDR3 protein: CACDTGAWGIKSSWDTRQMFF
CDR3 DNA: TGTGCCTGTGACACCGGAGCTTGGGGGATCAAGAGCTCCTGGGACACCCGACAGATGTTTTTC

clone size: large
J gene: TRDJ2
V gene: TRDV2
D gene: TRDD3
CDR3 protein: CACDRVLGDTRRTAQLFF
CDR3 DNA: TGTGCCTGTGACAGGGTACTGGGGGATACGCGAAGGACAGCACAACTCTTCTTT

clone size: large
J gene: TRDJ1
V gene: TRDV2
D gene: TRDD3
CDR3 protein: CACDTWGIRDKLIF
CDR3 DNA: TGTGCCTGTGACACCTGGGGGATACGCGATAAACTCATCTTT

clone size: large
J gene: TRDJ1
V gene: TRDV2
D gene: TRDD3
CDR3 protein: CACDSLGDTFTDKLIF
CDR3 DNA: TGTGCCTGTGACTCCCTGGGGGATACCTTCACCGATAAACTCATCTTT

clone size: .
J gene: TRDJ3
V gene: TRDV2
D gene: TRDD3
CDR3 protein: CACDALYWGSSWDTRQMFF
CDR3 DNA: TGTGCCTGTGACGCCTTGTACTGGGGGAGCTCCTGGGACACCCGACAGATGTTTTTC

clone size: large
J gene: TRDJ2
V gene: TRDV2
D gene: TRDD3
CDR3 protein: CACDTLGAMTAQLFF
CDR3 DNA: TGTGCCTGTGACACACTGGGGGCAATGACAGCACAACTCTTCTTT

clone size: medium-sized
J gene: TRDJ3
V gene: TRDV2
D gene: TRDD3
CDR3 protein: CACDTPSALGDPRSWDTRQMFF
CDR3 DNA: TGTGCCTGTGACACCCCTTCCGCGCTGGGGGATCCTCGCTCCTGGGACACCCGACAGATGTTTTTC

clone size: large
J gene: TRDJ3
V gene: TRDV2
D gene: TRDD3
CDR3 protein: CACDTGLLGESSWDTRQMFF
CDR3 DNA: TGTGCCTGTGACACCGGCTTACTGGGGGAGAGCTCCTGGGACACCCGACAGATGTTTTTC

clone size: few
J gene: TRDJ3
V gene: TRDV2
D gene: TRDD3
CDR3 protein: CACGSPLGDISSWDTRQMFF
CDR3 DNA: TGTGCCTGTGGCTCCCCCTTGGGGGATATTAGTTCCTGGGACACCCGCCAGATGTTTTTC

clone size: large
J gene: TRDJ3
V gene: TRDV2
D gene: .
CDR3 protein: CACDSAGPSSWDTRQMFF
CDR3 DNA: TGTGCCTGTGACAGCGCCGGGCCCAGCTCCTGGGACACCCGACAGATGTTTTTC

clone size: few
J gene: TRDJ2
V gene: TRDV2
D gene: TRDD3
CDR3 protein: CACDGGFGALTAQPFF
CDR3 DNA: TGTGCCTGTGACGGGGGATTCGGAGCTTTGACAGCACAACCCTTCTTT

clone size: medium-sized
J gene: TRDJ3
V gene: TRDV2
D gene: TRDD3
CDR3 protein: CACDSLGESPRDTRQMFF
CDR3 DNA: TGTGCCTGTGACTCGCTGGGGGAATCTCCCCGGGACACCCGACAGATGTTTTTC

clone size: few
J gene: TRDJ3
V gene: TRDV2
D gene: TRDD3
CDR3 protein: CACDWGYLYAESSWDTREMFF
CDR3 DNA: TGTGCCTGTGACTGGGGATACCTTTACGCTGAGAGCTCCTGGGACACCCGAGAGATGTTTTTC

clone size: large
J gene: TRDJ1
V gene: TRDV2
D gene: TRDD3
CDR3 protein: CACDSLETGGYTDKLIF
CDR3 DNA: TGTGCCTGTGATAGCCTGGAAACTGGGGGATACACCGATAAACTCATCTTT

clone size: medium-sized
J gene: TRDJ3
V gene: TRDV2
D gene: TRDD3
CDR3 protein: CACDSPLGDISSWDTRQMFF
CDR3 DNA: TGTGCCTGTGACTCCCCCTTGGGGGATATTAGTTCCTGGGACACCCGACAGATGTTTTTC

clone size: .
J gene: TRDJ1
V gene: TRDV2
D gene: TRDD3
CDR3 protein: CACDTKYWGIRRYADKLIF
CDR3 DNA: TGTGCCTGTGACACCAAGTACTGGGGGATACGCCGTTACGCCGATAAACTCATCTTT

clone size: .
J gene: TRDJ3
V gene: TRDV2
D gene: TRDD3
CDR3 protein: CACDTVGYASSWDTRQMFF
CDR3 DNA: TGTGCCTGTGACACCGTCGGATACGCTAGCTCCTGGGACACCCGACAGATGTTTTTC

clone size: few
J gene: TRDJ1
V gene: TRDV2
D gene: .
CDR3 protein: CACGAMGGAATDKLIF
CDR3 DNA: TGTGCCTGTGGCGCTATGGGGGGTGCGGCCACCGATAAACTCATCTTT

clone size: medium-sized
J gene: TRDJ3
V gene: TRDV2
D gene: TRDD3
CDR3 protein: CACDRLGDTKGTSWDTRQMFF
CDR3 DNA: TGTGCCTGTGACCGACTGGGGGATACTAAGGGCACCTCCTGGGACACCCGACAGATGTTTTTC

clone size: medium-sized
J gene: TRDJ3
V gene: TRDV2
D gene: .
CDR3 protein: CACDTVWGSSSWDTRQMFF
CDR3 DNA: TGTGCCTGTGACACCGTTTGGGGATCAAGCTCCTGGGACACCCGACAGATGTTTTTC

clone size: medium-sized
J gene: TRDJ3
V gene: TRDV2
D gene: TRDD3
CDR3 protein: CACDTWGIRSSWDTRQMFF
CDR3 DNA: TGTGCCTGTGACACCTGGGGGATACGGAGCTCCTGGGACACCCGACAGATGTTTTTC

clone size: medium-sized
J gene: TRDJ3
V gene: TRDV2
D gene: TRDD3
CDR3 protein: CACDLLGDIWDTRQMFF
CDR3 DNA: TGTGCCTGTGACCTACTGGGGGATATTTGGGACACCCGACAGATGTTTTTC

clone size: large
J gene: TRDJ2
V gene: TRDV2
D gene: .
CDR3 protein: CACDTVGGLTAQLFF
CDR3 DNA: TGTGCCTGTGACACCGTAGGGGGATTGACAGCACAACTCTTCTTT

clone size: medium-sized
J gene: TRDJ3
V gene: TRDV2
D gene: .
CDR3 protein: CACDGISWDTRQMFF
CDR3 DNA: TGTGCCTGTGACGGGATCTCCTGGGACACCCGACAGATGTTTTTC

clone size: .
J gene: TRDJ3
V gene: TRDV2
D gene: TRDD3
CDR3 protein: CACDKLGDIRSWDTRQMFF
CDR3 DNA: TGTGCCTGTGACAAGCTGGGGGATATACGCTCCTGGGACACCCGACAGATGTTTTTC

clone size: few
J gene: TRDJ3
V gene: TRDV2
D gene: TRDD3
CDR3 protein: CASDTLGDTPSWDTRQMFF
CDR3 DNA: TGTGCCAGTGACACCCTGGGGGATACTCCTTCCTGGGACACCCGACAGATGTTTTTC

clone size: large
J gene: TRDJ1
V gene: TRDV2
D gene: TRDD3
CDR3 protein: CACDPLGDTDKLIF
CDR3 DNA: TGTGCCTGTGATCCGCTGGGGGATACCGATAAACTCATCTTT

clone size: medium-sized
J gene: TRDJ3
V gene: TRDV2
D gene: TRDD3
CDR3 protein: CACDTLLGDTSSWDTRQMFF
CDR3 DNA: TGTGCCTGTGACACTCTACTGGGGGATACTAGCTCCTGGGACACCCGACAGATGTTTTTC

clone size: .
J gene: TRDJ3
V gene: TRDV2
D gene: TRDD3
CDR3 protein: CACDSPLGDISPWDTRQMFF
CDR3 DNA: TGTGCCTGTGACTCCCCCTTGGGGGATATTAGTCCCTGGGACACCCGCCAGATGTTTTTC

clone size: .
J gene: TRDJ2
V gene: TRDV2
D gene: TRDD3
CDR3 protein: CAGDILGDTLTAQLFF
CDR3 DNA: TGTGCCGGTGACATCCTGGGGGATACTTTGACAGCGCAACTCTTCTTT

clone size: large
J gene: TRDJ3
V gene: TRDV2
D gene: .
CDR3 protein: CACDTGDYHSWDTRQMFF
CDR3 DNA: TGTGCCTGTGACACCGGGGACTATCACTCCTGGGACACCCGACAGATGTTTTTC

clone size: medium-sized
J gene: TRDJ3
V gene: TRDV2
D gene: TRDD3
CDR3 protein: CACDTVLGDLGSWDTRQMFF
CDR3 DNA: TGTGCCTGTGACACCGTACTGGGGGATTTGGGCTCCTGGGACACCCGACAGATGTTTTTC

clone size: large
J gene: TRDJ3
V gene: TRDV2
D gene: .
CDR3 protein: CACDTVGSWDTRQMFF
CDR3 DNA: TGTGCCTGTGACACCGTCGGGTCCTGGGACACCCGACAGATGTTTTTC

clone size: few
J gene: TRDJ3
V gene: TRDV2
D gene: TRDD3
CDR3 protein: CACDILGEASWGTRQMFF
CDR3 DNA: TGTGCCTGTGACATACTGGGGGAAGCCTCCTGGGGCACCCGACAGATGTTTTTC

clone size: large
J gene: TRDJ2
V gene: TRDV2
D gene: TRDD3
CDR3 protein: CACDTLGDQKAAQLFF
CDR3 DNA: TGTGCCTGTGACACCCTGGGGGATCAGAAGGCAGCACAACTCTTCTTT

clone size: .
J gene: TRDJ3
V gene: TRDV2
D gene: TRDD3
CDR3 protein: CACDTYWGPPRSNSSWDTRQMFF
CDR3 DNA: TGTGCCTGTGACACCTACTGGGGGCCTCCGAGGTCCAACAGCTCCTGGGACACCCGACAGATGTTTTTC

clone size: large
J gene: TRDJ3
V gene: TRDV2
D gene: TRDD3
CDR3 protein: CACDTLGEYSSWDTRQMFF
CDR3 DNA: TGTGCCTGTGACACTCTGGGGGAGTATAGCTCCTGGGACACCCGACAGATGTTTTTC

clone size: large
J gene: TRDJ3
V gene: TRDV2
D gene: TRDD3
CDR3 protein: CACDTVGDILSSWDTRQMFF
CDR3 DNA: TGTGCCTGTGACACCGTGGGGGACATCCTGAGCTCCTGGGACACCCGACAGATGTTTTTC

clone size: medium-sized
J gene: TRDJ1
V gene: TRDV1
D gene: .
CDR3 protein: CALGELARWAGPTDKLIF
CDR3 DNA: TGTGCTCTTGGGGAACTGGCAAGGTGGGCTGGGCCCACCGATAAACTCATCTTT

clone size: large
J gene: TRDJ2
V gene: TRAV29/DV5
D gene: TRDD3
CDR3 protein: CAASLGDPSLTAQLFF
CDR3 DNA: TGTGCAGCAAGCCTGGGGGACCCTTCTTTGACAGCACAACTCTTCTTT

clone size: medium-sized
J gene: TRDJ3
V gene: TRDV2
D gene: TRDD3
CDR3 protein: CACDTTGGSWDTRQMFF
CDR3 DNA: TGTGCCTGTGACACTACTGGGGGATCCTGGGACACCCGGCAGATGTTTTTC

clone size: .
J gene: TRDJ3
V gene: TRDV2
D gene: .
CDR3 protein: CACDTVGSTRQMFF
CDR3 DNA: TGTGCCTGTGACACGGTGGGGTCCACCCGACAGATGTTTTTC

clone size: few
J gene: TRDJ3
V gene: TRDV2
D gene: .
CDR3 protein: CACDTAGTPSWDTRQMFF
CDR3 DNA: TGTGCCTGTGACACCGCTGGGACCCCCTCCTGGGACACCCGACAGATGTTTTTC